Listed here is a single T cell receptor beta chain. Its cognate antigen has yet to be identified. The input lacks base qualities; no much larger clone sits a single base away. The data originate from a study of OX40 agonist ivuxolimab in advanced cancers. Context from the whole study: Ivuxolimab was a fully human IgG2 agonistic monoclonal antibody targeting the costimulatory receptor OX40 (CD134). The point of sequencing TCRbeta in the periphery was to test whether ivuxolimab changed TCR sequence diversity and drove clonal T-cell expansion. Of the approximately 50 patients in dose escalation, about 19 had hepatocellular carcinoma, approximately 15 had melanoma, 9 had renal cell carcinoma and 9 had head and neck cancer. A male proportion of 75% to 85% and a mean age of approximately 60 years, ranging from about 23 to 79, were recorded for the dose-escalation cohort. Three dose-escalation patients achieved partial responses, one with hepatocellular carcinoma and two with cutaneous melanoma. Prior anti-PD-1, anti-PD-L1 or anti-CTLA-4 therapy was permitted, and checkpoint inhibitors had been received by less than 45% of dose-escalation patients. The monotherapy dose-escalation portion (N ≈ 57 patients) of the phase I ivuxolimab trial is reported in the paper. Intravenous ivuxolimab was administered to patients every 2 weeks at six dose levels: 0.01, 0.1, 0.3, 1.5, 3 and 10 mg/kg. Overall study outcomes, separate from this receptor: Low levels of normalized T-cell clonal expansion were also seen in some nonresponding patients. After ivuxolimab, more expanded clones were found on average in CD8+ T cells than in CD4+ T cells. Which antigens the clonally expanded peripheral T cells were specific for was not determined. In the 0.1-3.0 mg/kg groups, partial responders were among the patients with the lowest normalized peripheral clonal expansion, particularly in CD8+ T cells. At doses from 0.1 to 3.0 mg/kg, clonal expansion was seen in both CD4+ and CD8+ blood T cells between baseline and week 6.

Based on the germline V gene, the CDR1 and CDR2 sequences are MNHNS and SASEGT. V and J are trimmed by 4 bases and 3 bases, and the gene matches miss 5 bases of the junction. Spanning cysteine to phenylalanine, the CDR3 consists of 15 amino acids. Just CDR3 DNA is preserved here, 45 bases in frame from base 1. The trial excluded patients who had a history of autoimmune disease or who were on systemic immunosuppression. Peripheral blood for TCR sequencing was drawn from every dose cohort at baseline, at cycle 4 day 1 and at cycle 7 day 1. Samples were obtained from an open-label, multicenter, first-in-human phase I dose-escalation trial of ivuxolimab. The trial enrolled adults with locally advanced or metastatic head and neck squamous cell, hepatocellular, melanoma or renal cell carcinoma. Before TCR sequencing, CD4+ and CD8+ T cells were separately sorted from peripheral blood. Genomic DNA was extracted from sorted cells for sequencing of the TCRbeta CDR3 region. TCRbeta CDR3 regions were sequenced using the immunoSEQ Assay. Held by TCRdb, this immuneACCESS table contains in-frame sequences only and omits some clones. Under half of the omission traces to an unresolved V gene where checked; the cause of the rest is unknown. This sample lists tens of thousands of clones; about 88% were detected once. Clones ranked in the top ten supply 17% of the sample.

The receptor comes from an adult with an advanced solid tumor such as melanoma, head and neck, liver or kidney cancer. This material consisted of CD4+ or CD8+ T cells sorted from blood, taken in a trial of the OX40 agonist ivuxolimab. The chain employs TRBV6-1 and TRBJ2-7; a stretch of 11 junction bases matches TRBD2. The CDR3 here reads CASSVTGTSGYEQYF. The DNA sequence is given as TGTGCCAGCAGTGTAACCGGGACTAGCGGCTACGAGCAGTACTTC.